This T cell receptor beta chain was found in a study of radiotherapy plus CTLA-4 blockade in lung cancer. At the level of the study: Objective responses emerged in around a sixth of patients, and around 31% attained disease control.

The method was immunoSEQ multiplex PCR; TCRdb's version includes in-frame clones alone and lacks a portion of them. The sample includes about 32,000 clones, around 70% seen only once; the top ten take 13% to 15%. Enrolled patients, whose metastatic non-small-cell lung cancer was chemo-refractory, received focal radiation plus CTLA-4 blockade with ipilimumab. The CDR3 runs to 16 residues. Sequenced here: peripheral blood, sampled from a patient treated with radiotherapy plus ipilimumab. The chain is built from TRBV21-1 and TRBJ1-2. TRBV21-1 corresponds to a pseudogene. This TCR derives from a human donor with non-small cell lung cancer that progressed on radiotherapy plus ipilimumab. CDR3 nucleotides: TGTGCCAGCAGCAAAGTTAGGGCGCCACCCGGGTATGGCTACACCTTC. This codes for CASSKVRAPPGYGYTF.